Reported below is one TCR beta chain. Its target is not known. Each CD8+ T cell subset was sorted in triplicate, 300,000 cells each. All TRB cDNA libraries came from 5' RACE performed with UMI labels. TCRdb reprocessed the 5' RACE reads and stores each CDR3 protein as one record, lacking DNA. The sample data list more than 50,000 distinct CDR3 sequences. The sample is drawn from a study of CXCR3-negative and CXCR3-positive naive CD8 T cells. Study as a whole: Sequencing brought in roughly 150 million TRB reads altogether, and each library got about 1.5 +/- 0.3 million.

Study-wide results and caveats: Naive CXCR3-positive cells had TRB CDR3s more hydrophobic than those of CXCR3-negative naive cells.

Sequencing was done on a sample of naive CXCR3- CD8+ T cells from blood. The sample's subset: CD45RO-CCR7+CD27+CD95- naive CD8+ T cells lacking CXCR3 (TNR3-). The TCR comes from a human donor in good health. Some clones in this sample may be carry-over from other donors' samples.

The CDR3 spells CASSADSGSYNEQFF. The rearrangement uses TRBV11-3 and TRBJ2-1; TCRdb returns TRBD1, unconfirmable since there is no DNA. Germline CDR1 SGHNT, CDR2 YENEEA. The CDR3 consists of 15 residues.